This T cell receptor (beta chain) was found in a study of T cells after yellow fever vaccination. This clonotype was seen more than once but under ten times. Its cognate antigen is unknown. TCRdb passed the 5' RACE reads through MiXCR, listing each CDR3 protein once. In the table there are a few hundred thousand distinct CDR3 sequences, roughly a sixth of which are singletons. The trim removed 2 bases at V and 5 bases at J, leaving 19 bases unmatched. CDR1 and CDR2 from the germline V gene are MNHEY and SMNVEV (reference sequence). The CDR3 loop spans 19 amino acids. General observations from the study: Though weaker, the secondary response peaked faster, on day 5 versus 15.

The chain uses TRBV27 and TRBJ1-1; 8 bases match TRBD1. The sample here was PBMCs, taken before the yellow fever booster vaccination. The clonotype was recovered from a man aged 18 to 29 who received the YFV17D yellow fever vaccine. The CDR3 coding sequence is TGTGCCAGCAGTTTAAAGTTCCAGGGGGCAAGAGGGGTGTTGACTGAAGCTTTCTTT. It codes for CASSLKFQGARGVLTEAFF.